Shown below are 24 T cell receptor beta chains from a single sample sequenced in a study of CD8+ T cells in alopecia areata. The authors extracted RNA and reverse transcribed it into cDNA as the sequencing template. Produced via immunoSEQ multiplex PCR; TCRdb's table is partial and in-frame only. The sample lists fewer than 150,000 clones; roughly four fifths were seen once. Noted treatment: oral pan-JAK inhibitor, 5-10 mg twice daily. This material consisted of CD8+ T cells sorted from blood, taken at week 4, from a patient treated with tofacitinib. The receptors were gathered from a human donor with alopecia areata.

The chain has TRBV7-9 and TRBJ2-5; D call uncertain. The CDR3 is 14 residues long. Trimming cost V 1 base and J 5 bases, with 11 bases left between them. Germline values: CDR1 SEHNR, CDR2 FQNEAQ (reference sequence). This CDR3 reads CASSLGASWETQYF. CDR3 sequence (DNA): TGTGCCAGCAGCTTAGGGGCCTCCTGGGAGACCCAGTACTTC.

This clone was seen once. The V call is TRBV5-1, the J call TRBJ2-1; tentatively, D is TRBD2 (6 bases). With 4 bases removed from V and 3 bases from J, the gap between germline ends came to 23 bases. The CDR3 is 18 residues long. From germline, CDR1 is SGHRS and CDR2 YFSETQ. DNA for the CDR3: TGCGCCAGCAGCCAAACCCCCGGGACTCCCGCCTTCTACAATGAGCAGTTCTTC. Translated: CASSQTPGTPAFYNEQFF.

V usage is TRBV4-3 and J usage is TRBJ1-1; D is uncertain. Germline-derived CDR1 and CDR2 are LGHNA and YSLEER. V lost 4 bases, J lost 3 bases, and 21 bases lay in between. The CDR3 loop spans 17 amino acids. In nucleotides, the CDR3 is TGCGCCAGCAGCCCCTCCGGCGGGGTCGGAGCGCACACTGAAGCTTTCTTT. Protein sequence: CASSPSGGVGAHTEAFF.

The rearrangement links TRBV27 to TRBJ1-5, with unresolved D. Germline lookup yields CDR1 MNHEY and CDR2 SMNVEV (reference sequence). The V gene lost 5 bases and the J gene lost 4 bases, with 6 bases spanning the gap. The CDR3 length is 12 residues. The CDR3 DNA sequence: TGTGCCAGCAGTCGAATTAATCAGCCCCAGCATTTT. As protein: CASSRINQPQHF.

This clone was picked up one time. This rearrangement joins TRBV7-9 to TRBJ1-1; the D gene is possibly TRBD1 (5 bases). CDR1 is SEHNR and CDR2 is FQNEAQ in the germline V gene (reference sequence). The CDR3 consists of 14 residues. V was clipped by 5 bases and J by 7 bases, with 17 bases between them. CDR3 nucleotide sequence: TGTGCCAGCAGCGACCTAGGAGGGGCGGATGAAGCTTTCTTT. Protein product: CASSDLGGADEAFF.

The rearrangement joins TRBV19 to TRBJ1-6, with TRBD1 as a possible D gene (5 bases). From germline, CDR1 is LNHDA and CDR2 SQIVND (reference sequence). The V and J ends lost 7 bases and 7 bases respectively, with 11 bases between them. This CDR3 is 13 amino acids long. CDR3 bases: TGTGCCAGTACCGGGACGGGGAATTCACCCCTCCACTTT. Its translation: CASTGTGNSPLHF.

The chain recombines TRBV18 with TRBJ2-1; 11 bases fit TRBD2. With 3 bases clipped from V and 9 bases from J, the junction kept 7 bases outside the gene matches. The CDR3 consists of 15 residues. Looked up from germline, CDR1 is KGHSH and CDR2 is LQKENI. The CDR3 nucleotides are TGTGCCAGCTCACCGGGTAGCGGGGGGGCCGGTGAGCAGTTCTTC. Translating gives CASSPGSGGAGEQFF. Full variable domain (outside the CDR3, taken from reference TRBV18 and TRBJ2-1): NAGVMQNPRHLVRRRGQEARLRCSPMKGHSHVYWYRQLPEEGLKFMVYLQKENIIDESGMPKERFSAEFPKEGPSILRIQQVVRGDSAAYFCASSPGSGGAGEQFFGPGTRLTVL.

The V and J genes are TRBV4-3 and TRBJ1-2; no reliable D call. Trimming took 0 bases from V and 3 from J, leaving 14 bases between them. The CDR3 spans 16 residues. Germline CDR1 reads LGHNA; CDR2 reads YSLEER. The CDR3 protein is CASSQDFGNFDYGYTF. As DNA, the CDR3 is TGCGCCAGCAGCCAAGATTTTGGTAATTTTGACTATGGCTACACCTTC.

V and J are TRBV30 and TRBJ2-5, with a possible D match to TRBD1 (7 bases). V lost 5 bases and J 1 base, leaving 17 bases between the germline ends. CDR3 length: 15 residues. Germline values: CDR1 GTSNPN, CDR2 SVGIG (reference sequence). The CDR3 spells CAWDRQGGTQETQYF. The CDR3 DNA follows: TGTGCCTGGGACCGACAGGGAGGCACCCAAGAGACCCAGTACTTC.

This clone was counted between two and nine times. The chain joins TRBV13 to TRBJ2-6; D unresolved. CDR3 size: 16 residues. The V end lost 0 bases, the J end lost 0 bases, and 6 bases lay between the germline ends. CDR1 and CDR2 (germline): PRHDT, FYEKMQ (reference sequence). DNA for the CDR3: TGTGCCAGCAGCTTAGGCTCTGGCTCTGGGGCCAACGTCCTGACTTTC. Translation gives CASSLGSGSGANVLTF.

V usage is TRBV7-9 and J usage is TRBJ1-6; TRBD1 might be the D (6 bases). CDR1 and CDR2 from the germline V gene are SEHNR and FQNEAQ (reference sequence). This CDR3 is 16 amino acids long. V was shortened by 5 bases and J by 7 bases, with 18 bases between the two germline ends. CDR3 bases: TGTGCCAGCAGCCAAGATGTGGACAGTACCAATTCACCCCTCCACTTT. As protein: CASSQDVDSTNSPLHF.

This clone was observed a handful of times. CDR3 region: CASSPGQITGELFF. The CDR3 DNA is TGTGCCAGCAGCCCCGGACAGATCACCGGGGAGCTGTTTTTT. The chain uses TRBV7-6 and TRBJ2-2; TRBD1 might be the D (6 bases). The V end was cut by 5 bases, the J end by 4 bases, with 11 bases between. This CDR3 spans 14 amino acids. Germline V lookup: CDR1 SGHVS, CDR2 FNYEAQ. The full variable domain, rest sourced from reference TRBV7-6 and TRBJ2-2, is GAGVSQSPRYKVTKRGQDVALRCDPISGHVSLYWYRQALGQGPEFLTYFNYEAQQDKSGLPNDRFSAERPEGSISTLTIQRTEQRDSAMYRCASSPGQITGELFFGEGSRLTVL.

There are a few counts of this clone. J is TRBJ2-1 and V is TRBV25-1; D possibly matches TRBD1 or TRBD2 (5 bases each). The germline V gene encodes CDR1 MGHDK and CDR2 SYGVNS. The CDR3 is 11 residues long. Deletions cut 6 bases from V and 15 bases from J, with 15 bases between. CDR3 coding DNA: TGTGCCAGCAGCCCCGGGACCCAAAGGTTCTTC. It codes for CASSPGTQRFF.

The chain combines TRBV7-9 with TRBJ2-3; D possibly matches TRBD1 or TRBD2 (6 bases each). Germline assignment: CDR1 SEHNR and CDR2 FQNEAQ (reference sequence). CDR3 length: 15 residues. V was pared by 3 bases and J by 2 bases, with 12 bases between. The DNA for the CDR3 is TGTGCCAGCAGCTTCGGGGGCGGGTCCACAGATACGCAGTATTTT. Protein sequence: CASSFGGGSTDTQYF.

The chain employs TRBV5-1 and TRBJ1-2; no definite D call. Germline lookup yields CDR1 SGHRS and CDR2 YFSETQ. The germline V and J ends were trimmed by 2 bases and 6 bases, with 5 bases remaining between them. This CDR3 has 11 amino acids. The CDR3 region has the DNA TGCGCCAGCAGCTTTCGAGATGGCTACACCTTC. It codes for CASSFRDGYTF.

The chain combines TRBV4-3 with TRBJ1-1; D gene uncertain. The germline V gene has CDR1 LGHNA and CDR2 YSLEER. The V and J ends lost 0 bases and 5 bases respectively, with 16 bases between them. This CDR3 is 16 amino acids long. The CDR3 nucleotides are TGCGCCAGCAGCCAAGATTTGGCAGGCGGGAGGACTGAAGCTTTCTTT. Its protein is CASSQDLAGGRTEAFF.

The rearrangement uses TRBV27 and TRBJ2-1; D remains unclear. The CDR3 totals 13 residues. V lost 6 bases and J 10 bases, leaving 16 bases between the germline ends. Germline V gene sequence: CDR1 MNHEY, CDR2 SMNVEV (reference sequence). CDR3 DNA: TGTGCCAGCAGCCAATGGAAGGTTACAGAGCAGTTCTTC. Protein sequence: CASSQWKVTEQFF.

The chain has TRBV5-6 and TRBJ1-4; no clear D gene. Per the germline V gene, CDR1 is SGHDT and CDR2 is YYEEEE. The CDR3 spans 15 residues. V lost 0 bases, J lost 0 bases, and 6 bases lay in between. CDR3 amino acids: CASSLDGATNEKLFF. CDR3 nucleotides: TGTGCCAGCAGCTTGGATGGGGCAACTAATGAAAAACTGTTTTTT.

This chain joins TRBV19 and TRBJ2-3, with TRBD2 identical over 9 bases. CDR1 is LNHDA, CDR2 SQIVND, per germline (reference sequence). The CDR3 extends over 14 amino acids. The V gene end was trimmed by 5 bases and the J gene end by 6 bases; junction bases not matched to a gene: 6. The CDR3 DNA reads TGTGCCAGTAGTTCAGGACTAGCGTCTGATACGCAGTATTTT. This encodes CASSSGLASDTQYF.

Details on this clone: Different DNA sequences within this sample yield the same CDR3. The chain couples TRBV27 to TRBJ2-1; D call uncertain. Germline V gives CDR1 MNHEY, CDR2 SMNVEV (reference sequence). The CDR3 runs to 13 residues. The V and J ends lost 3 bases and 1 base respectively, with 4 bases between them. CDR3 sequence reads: CASSLSSYNEQFF. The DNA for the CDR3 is TGTGCCAGCAGTTTGAGTTCCTACAATGAGCAGTTCTTC.

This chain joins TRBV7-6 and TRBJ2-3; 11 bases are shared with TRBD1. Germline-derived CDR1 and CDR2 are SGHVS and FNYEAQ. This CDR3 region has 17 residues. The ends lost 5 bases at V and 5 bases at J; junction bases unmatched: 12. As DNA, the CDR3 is TGTGCCAGCAGCCCCGAAGGCGGACAGGGGGCGGAAGATACGCAGTATTTT. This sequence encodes CASSPEGGQGAEDTQYF.

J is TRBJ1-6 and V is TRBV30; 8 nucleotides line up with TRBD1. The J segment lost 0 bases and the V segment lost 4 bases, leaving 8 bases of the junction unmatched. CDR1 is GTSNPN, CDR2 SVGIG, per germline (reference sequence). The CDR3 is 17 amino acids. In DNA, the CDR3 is TGTGCCTGGACCAGGGGGCCAGAGAGCTCCTATAATTCACCCCTCCACTTT. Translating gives CAWTRGPESSYNSPLHF.

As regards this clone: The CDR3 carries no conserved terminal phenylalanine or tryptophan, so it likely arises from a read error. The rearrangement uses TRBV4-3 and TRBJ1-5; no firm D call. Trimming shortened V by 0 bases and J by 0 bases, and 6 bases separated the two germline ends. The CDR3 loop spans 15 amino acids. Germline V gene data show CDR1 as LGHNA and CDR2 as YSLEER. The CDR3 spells CASSQDGDSNQPQHL. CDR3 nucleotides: TGCGCCAGCAGCCAAGATGGGGATAGCAATCAGCCCCAGCATCTT.

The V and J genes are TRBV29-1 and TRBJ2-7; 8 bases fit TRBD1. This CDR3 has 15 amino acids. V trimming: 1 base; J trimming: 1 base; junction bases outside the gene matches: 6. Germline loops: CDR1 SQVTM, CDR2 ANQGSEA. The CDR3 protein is CSVEVPGGGSYEQYF. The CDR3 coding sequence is TGCAGCGTTGAAGTCCCAGGGGGCGGTTCCTACGAGCAGTACTTC.